Described below is a single T cell receptor (beta chain) sequence and its context. The antigen is unknown. The junction and the germline gene differ at one end; a read error may be behind it. This sample is part of a study of blood T cells in healthy people across ages. Overall study: Template-switching capture recovered about one barcoded beta molecule per two T cells.

A sample-barcoded 5' primer and a J-beta primer mix were used in a second PCR of roughly 6 to 12 cycles. Every single cDNA molecule received a tag from a template-switch adaptor with 12 random nucleotides. MiXCR, applied by TCRdb to the 5' RACE reads, yields one record per CDR3 protein. The sample consists of about 1.1 million distinct CDR3 sequences, more than 30% of them appearing once. Study observations and caveats: As age increased, TCR beta diversity per million T cells fell in a roughly linear fashion. When one million T cells were used, diversity estimates were thought to be underestimates.

CDR1 and CDR2 from the germline V gene are MNHNS and SASEGT. This CDR3 has 14 amino acids. The chain joins TRBV6-1 to TRBJ2-7, with a possible D match to TRBD2 (6 bases). This receptor was taken from a man aged 18 to 35 in good health. Material: blood. CDR3 residues: CAGSGQGGAYEQYF. CDR3 bases: TGTGCCGGCAGTGGTCAGGGAGGCGCCTACGAGCAGTACTTC.